This TCR beta chain emerged from a study of sequential checkpoint blockade in melanoma. From germline, CDR1 is MNHNS and CDR2 SASEGT. V shed 0 bases and J shed 3 bases, with 6 bases lying between them. The CDR3 covers 13 residues. Some clones are missing from TCRdb's copy, which holds only in-frame ones; the method was immunoSEQ multiplex PCR. The data hold about 10,000 clones, with around 80% observed a single time. The treatment was: randomized to nivolumab then ipilimumab (arm A) or the reverse (arm B). This specimen was CD8+ T cells sorted from blood (inferred from file names), taken from a patient given nivolumab and ipilimumab in sequence. The rearrangement uses TRBV6-1 and TRBJ2-7; D not resolved. This clonotype was obtained from a human donor with melanoma. CDR3 in DNA: TGTGCCAGCAGTGAAGCGAACTACTACGAGCAGTACTTC. Translation: CASSEANYYEQYF.